This passage covers 16 T cell receptor beta chains from one sample sequenced in a study of blood T cell repertoires in COVID-19. The table came from immunoSEQ multiplex PCR; TCRdb's copy has only in-frame clones and leaves some out. Of 200,000 to 250,000 clones listed, 70% to 85% are singletons. The sequencing input was PBMCs or T cells enriched from blood (not recorded which). The receptors derive from a woman aged 60-75 years who had recovered from COVID-19.

V is TRBV3-1 (or the pseudogene TRBV3-2) and J is TRBJ1-1, with 9 bases aligning to TRBD1. This CDR3 contains 13 residues. CDR1 and CDR2 from the germline V gene are LGHDT and YNNKEL (reference sequence). V trimming: 8 bases; J trimming: 4 bases; junction bases outside the gene matches: 5. The CDR3 sequence: CASQGTGSTEAFF. The CDR3 DNA follows: TGTGCCAGCCAAGGGACAGGGAGCACTGAAGCTTTCTTT.

V is TRBV24-1 and J is TRBJ2-3; the match to TRBD2 covers 7 bases. This CDR3 is built from 15 residues. Germline V gene data show CDR1 as KGHDR and CDR2 as SFDVKD. After removal of 3 bases from V and 4 bases from J, the junction contained 6 bases not matched to a gene. The CDR3 sequence is CATSDRTTSPDTQYF. CDR3 DNA sequence: TGTGCCACCAGTGATCGGACGACTAGCCCAGATACGCAGTATTTT.

This clone was seen only once. V gene TRBV25-1 combines with J gene TRBJ2-5; 9 positions agree with TRBD2. The CDR3 is 17 amino acids. The junction had 12 bases not matched to a gene; V was cut back by 2 bases and J by 5 bases. Germline V gene sequence: CDR1 MGHDK, CDR2 SYGVNS. CDR3: CASSEGSGSGVYETQYF. In DNA form, the CDR3 reads TGTGCCAGCAGTGAAGGTAGCGGGAGTGGCGTATACGAGACCCAGTACTTC.

The rearrangement links TRBV19 to TRBJ2-1; 9 bases are a match to TRBD1. Per the germline V gene, CDR1 is LNHDA and CDR2 is SQIVND (reference sequence). CDR3 length equals 16 residues. V gave up 5 bases and J gave up 1 base; unmatched junction bases: 6. The DNA of the CDR3 is TGTGCCAGTAGTGAGCAGGGACAGGGTTCCTACAATGAGCAGTTCTTC. It yields the protein CASSEQGQGSYNEQFF.

The V call is TRBV13, the J call TRBJ1-3; D is possibly TRBD1 (6 bases). Trimming pared 6 bases from V and 1 base from J, leaving 10 bases between. The CDR3 consists of 14 residues. Germline V lookup: CDR1 PRHDT, CDR2 FYEKMQ (reference sequence). In DNA form, the CDR3 reads TGTGCCAGCAGAACCAGGGGATCTGGAAACACCATATATTTT. Amino acids: CASRTRGSGNTIYF.

The chain links TRBV2 to TRBJ2-5, with 10 nucleotides matching TRBD2. The germline CDR1 and CDR2 sequences are SNHLY and FYNNEI. With 4 bases clipped from V and 5 bases from J, the junction kept 7 bases outside the gene matches. The CDR3 extends over 15 amino acids. CDR3 nucleotide sequence: TGTGCCAGCAGTGTAAGGACTAGCGGTCTGGAGACCCAGTACTTC. This encodes CASSVRTSGLETQYF.

CDR3 sequence: CASSIRQVPTGELFF. Written as DNA, the CDR3 is TGTGCCAGTAGTATCCGACAGGTCCCCACCGGGGAGCTGTTTTTT. This chain joins TRBV19 and TRBJ2-2; D might be TRBD1 (6 bases). The V and J ends lost 3 bases and 4 bases respectively, with 12 bases between them. CDR1 is LNHDA and CDR2 is SQIVND in the germline V gene (reference sequence). This CDR3 comprises 15 residues.

This clone was observed a single time. V usage is TRBV5-1 and J usage is TRBJ2-7; D possibly corresponds to TRBD2 (6 bases). The V gene lost 2 bases and the J gene lost 3 bases, with 15 bases spanning the gap. Germline V gene lookup returns CDR1 SGHRS and CDR2 YFSETQ. This CDR3 has 15 amino acids. The CDR3 spells CASSLEGGYLYEQYF. CDR3 in DNA: TGCGCCAGCAGCTTAGAGGGAGGATACCTCTACGAGCAGTACTTC.

CDR3 in DNA: TGTGCCAGCAGCAGAGACAGCTCTGGAAACACCATATATTTT. Its translation: CASSRDSSGNTIYF. The gene calls are TRBV7-2 and TRBJ1-3; maybe TRBD1 (5 bases). CDR1 and CDR2 (germline): SGHTA, FQGNSA. This CDR3 region has 14 residues. V was shortened by 5 bases and J by 0 bases, with 8 bases between the two germline ends.

The chain joins TRBV7-6 to TRBJ2-3; TRBD2 aligns across 13 bases. With 5 bases clipped from V and 0 bases from J, the junction kept 5 bases outside the gene matches. Germline CDR1 SGHVS, CDR2 FNYEAQ. The CDR3 extends over 17 amino acids. The CDR3 nucleotides read TGTGCCAGCAGCCAGGGACTAGCGGGGACTAGCACAGATACGCAGTATTTT. Its protein product is CASSQGLAGTSTDTQYF. Looking up the rest from reference TRBV7-6 and TRBJ2-3 gives the full variable domain: GAGVSQSPRYKVTKRGQDVALRCDPISGHVSLYWYRQALGQGPEFLTYFNYEAQQDKSGLPNDRFSAERPEGSISTLTIQRTEQRDSAMYRCASSQGLAGTSTDTQYFGPGTRLTVL.

The chain links TRBV6-5 to TRBJ1-3; D is possibly TRBD1 (6 bases). The V and J ends lost 4 bases and 4 bases respectively, with 14 bases between them. Looked up from germline, CDR1 is MNHEY and CDR2 is SVGAGI. The CDR3 totals 15 residues. In DNA, the CDR3 is TGTGCCAGCAGTTCCCCTGGGGGCACAGGAAACACCATATATTTT. It specifies CASSSPGGTGNTIYF.

The chain employs TRBV30 and TRBJ1-2, with D possibly being TRBD1 (5 bases). The CDR3 has 13 residues. Germline V lookup: CDR1 GTSNPN, CDR2 SVGIG (reference sequence). Trimming shortened V by 3 bases and J by 6 bases, and 14 bases separated the two germline ends. The CDR3 coding sequence is TGTGCCTGGAGCCAAGGTGGGGCGGATGGCTACACCTTC. Its translation is CAWSQGGADGYTF.

The CDR3 DNA sequence: TGCGCCAGCACCTTTTATCCCGCCACTAATGAGCAGTTCTTC. It translates to CASTFYPATNEQFF. This chain uses TRBV5-1 with TRBJ2-1; unclear D gene. CDR1 is SGHRS and CDR2 is YFSETQ in the germline V gene. CDR3 length equals 14 residues. V lost 6 bases to trimming and J lost 7 bases, with 17 bases between them.

The V call is TRBV6-5, the J call TRBJ1-2; no reliable D call. The CDR3 totals 13 residues. V lost 0 bases, J lost 5 bases, and 7 bases lay in between. Germline V lookup: CDR1 MNHEY, CDR2 SVGAGI. The CDR3 here is CASSYSSVYGYTF. The DNA of the CDR3 is TGTGCCAGCAGTTACTCCAGTGTTTATGGCTACACCTTC.

This clone was observed once. This chain joins TRBV12-5 and TRBJ1-1; D remains unclear. CDR3 length: 15 residues. Trimming left V 0 bases short and J 7 bases short, with 15 bases between. Germline CDR1 and CDR2: LGHNT and FRNRAP. The CDR3 region has the DNA TGTGCTAGTGGTTTGGTACATCAAGTTGCGGTTGAAGCTTTCTTT. It is translated as CASGLVHQVAVEAFF. Drawing the rest from reference TRBV12-5 and TRBJ1-1, the complete variable domain is DARVTQTPRHKVTEMGQEVTMRCQPILGHNTVFWYRQTMMQGLELLAYFRNRAPLDDSGMPKDRFSAEMPDATLATLKIQPSEPRDSAVYFCASGLVHQVAVEAFFGQGTRLTVV.

This rearrangement joins TRBV5-4 to TRBJ2-2; 7 positions match TRBD1. The J segment lost 9 bases and the V segment lost 3 bases, leaving 14 bases of the junction unmatched. CDR3 length: 16 amino acids. The germline gives CDR1 SGHNT, CDR2 YYREEE (reference sequence). The CDR3 region has the DNA TGTGCCAGCAGCTGGACCCCCGAGGGGGCGATCCGGGAGCTGTTTTTT. This sequence encodes CASSWTPEGAIRELFF. The variable domain in full, with the rest retrieved from reference TRBV5-4 and TRBJ2-2, is ETGVTQSPTHLIKTRGQQVTLRCSSQSGHNTVSWYQQALGQGPQFIFQYYREEENGRGNFPPRFSGLQFPNYSSELNVNALELDDSALYLCASSWTPEGAIRELFFGEGSRLTVL.